What follows are 32 T cell receptor beta chains derived from one specimen sequenced in a study of blood T cells in healthy people across ages (dated by TCRdb to between 2014 and 2017). Receptor amplification or capture employed 5' RACE. This sample was sequenced with an Illumina HiSeq 2500. A second PCR of about 6 to 11 cycles was run with a J-beta primer mix and a sample-barcoded 5' primer. The public reads were reanalyzed by TCRdb: fastp trimming at Q25, MiXCR alignment, in-frame beta chains only. Identical CDR3 protein sequences are pooled into one entry, listed with their most common genes and DNA. A total of some 850,000 distinct CDR3 sequences appear in this sample, approximately 24% of them only once. The ten largest clones add up to about 3% of the sample. A further study also used this sample, focusing on T cells of mothers and their children.

The source material was blood. The source of these receptors is a boy aged 5-17 years in good health.

In this sample, this clonotype turned up a few times. The chain is built from TRBV27 and TRBJ2-7; no definite D call. The V end was cut by 5 bases, the J end by 6 bases, with 14 bases between. Germline assignment: CDR1 MNHEY and CDR2 SMNVEV (reference sequence). The CDR3 sequence is 13 residues long. CDR3 sequence (DNA): TGTGCCAGCAGTCTTCTCGGGCAGTCCGAGCAGTACTTC. This translates into CASSLLGQSEQYF.

The V gene is TRBV30, the J gene TRBJ2-7; the match to TRBD1 covers 10 bases. The CDR3 spans 15 residues. With V trimmed by 2 bases and J by 3 bases, 7 bases remained unmatched. Germline V gene lookup returns CDR1 GTSNPN and CDR2 SVGIG (reference sequence). The CDR3 DNA reads TGTGCCTGGAGTCCTACCGGGACAGGGGTCTACGAGCAGTACTTC. Translation gives CAWSPTGTGVYEQYF.

There are a few counts of this clonotype. The rearrangement joins TRBV4-1 to TRBJ1-4; D unresolved. The CDR3 extends over 15 amino acids. V lost 4 bases and J 14 bases, leaving 23 bases between the germline ends. In germline, CDR1 is MGHRA, CDR2 YSYEKL. DNA for the CDR3: TGCGCCAGCAGCCCTCACCCCTCTCCTTTTTTTGGGCTGTTTTTT. Protein sequence: CASSPHPSPFFGLFF.

The chain has TRBV14 and TRBJ2-7, with D uncertain. V lost 2 bases and J 3 bases, leaving 17 bases between the germline ends. CDR1 and CDR2 (germline): SGHDN, FVKESK. The CDR3 has 16 amino acids. This CDR3 reads CASSQKVRDGSYEQYF. The CDR3, as DNA: TGTGCCAGCAGCCAAAAGGTGCGCGACGGTAGCTACGAGCAGTACTTC.

The V gene is TRBV9, the J gene TRBJ2-3; D unclear. CDR3 length equals 15 residues. V was trimmed by 0 bases and J by 2 bases, leaving 10 bases between them. From germline, CDR1 is SGDLS and CDR2 YYNGEE. In DNA, the CDR3 is TGTGCCAGCAGCGTAGAGCAGATTTACACAGATACGCAGTATTTT. Translating gives CASSVEQIYTDTQYF.

The rearrangement uses TRBV28 and TRBJ2-7, with 7 positions matching TRBD1. V was clipped by 7 bases and J by 3 bases; unmatched bases: 9. This CDR3 has 14 amino acids. Germline-derived CDR1 and CDR2 are MDHEN and SYDVKM. CDR3 region: CASKETGFIYEQYF. The CDR3 DNA reads TGTGCCAGCAAGGAGACAGGGTTTATCTACGAGCAGTACTTC.

The chain couples TRBV7-9 to TRBJ2-3, with D tentatively TRBD2 (6 bases). Germline CDR1 and CDR2: SEHNR and FQNEAQ (reference sequence). V shed 4 bases and J shed 6 bases, with 17 bases lying between them. The CDR3 spans 15 residues. The CDR3 is CASSSHWRDPDTQYF. CDR3 DNA sequence: TGTGCCAGCAGCTCCCACTGGCGGGATCCCGATACGCAGTATTTT.

This clonotype was counted between two and nine times. This CDR3 is CASSLNLAKNIQYF. For the CDR3, the DNA is TGTGCCAGCAGTTTAAACCTAGCCAAAAACATTCAGTACTTC. This rearrangement joins TRBV12-3 or TRBV12-4 to TRBJ2-4, with unresolved D. V was shortened by 2 bases and J by 0 bases, with 5 bases between the two germline ends. The CDR3 has 14 amino acids.

This clonotype showed up just a few times. The junction departs from germline at one end; a sequencing error may be responsible. The chain carries TRBV7-9 and TRBJ2-1, with D maybe TRBD1 (6 bases). The length of the CDR3 is 12 residues. Germline V gives CDR1 SEHNR, CDR2 FQNEAQ (reference sequence). The chain's CDR3 is CACSAYRDKQFF. CDR3 in DNA: TGTGCCTGCAGCGCTTACAGGGACAAACAGTTCTTC. Variable domain in full (rest from reference TRBV7-9 and TRBJ2-1): DTGVSQNPRHKITKRGQNVTFRCDPISEHNRLYWYRQTLGQGPEFLTYFQNEAQLEKSRLLSDRFSAERPKGSFSTLEIQRTEQGDSAMYLCACSAYRDKQFFGPGTRLTVL.

In this sample, this clonotype turned up a few times. The chain employs TRBV29-1 and TRBJ2-5, with D perhaps matching TRBD2 (7 bases). Trimming removed 6 bases from V and 7 bases from J, with 18 bases in between. The CDR3 has 13 amino acids. CDR1 is SQVTM and CDR2 is ANQGSEA in the germline V gene. CDR3 in amino acids: CSVGGLTEGTQYF. The CDR3 DNA sequence: TGCAGCGTCGGGGGGCTTACAGAGGGGACCCAGTACTTC.

This clonotype was counted between two and nine times. This chain links TRBV20-1 with TRBJ1-1; D is unclear. V lost 0 bases and J lost 4, with 12 bases in between. The V gene's germline CDR1 is DFQATT and CDR2 SNEGSKA (reference sequence). The CDR3 has 14 residues. This CDR3 is CSARDATSSTEAFF. The CDR3 DNA follows: TGCAGTGCTAGAGATGCCACCTCGAGCACTGAAGCTTTCTTT.

The V and J genes are TRBV7-9 and TRBJ2-5; 8 bases are shared with TRBD2. Germline trimming cut 5 bases from V and 1 base from J; bases unmatched to any gene: 6. Germline assignment: CDR1 SEHNR and CDR2 FQNEAQ (reference sequence). The CDR3 is made up of 15 amino acids. CDR3 sequence (DNA): TGTGCCAGCAGCGGGGCTAGCGGGTCCCAAGAGACCCAGTACTTC. It specifies CASSGASGSQETQYF.

V is TRBV12-3 or TRBV12-4 and J is TRBJ1-2; D perhaps matches TRBD1 (5 bases). The CDR3 is 15 residues long. Between the trimmed V and J ends, which lost 6 bases and 7 bases, there was a span of 21 bases. The CDR3 protein is CASSSSGEGWRGYTF. The CDR3 DNA reads TGTGCCAGCAGCTCGAGCGGGGAGGGGTGGCGTGGCTACACCTTC.

V is TRBV20-1 and J is TRBJ2-3; 7 nucleotides align to TRBD2. Germline CDR1 DFQATT, CDR2 SNEGSKA (reference sequence). The CDR3 sequence is 12 residues long. The V gene end was trimmed by 5 bases and the J gene end by 1 base; junction bases not matched to a gene: 0. This CDR3 is CSAAGGTDTQYF. CDR3 nucleotide sequence: TGCAGTGCTGCGGGGGGCACAGATACGCAGTATTTT.

The sample holds a few counts of this clonotype. The chain links TRBV20-1 to TRBJ2-6; D is perhaps TRBD1 (8 bases). The germline V and J ends were trimmed by 6 bases and 1 base, with 19 bases remaining between them. The CDR3 has 17 amino acids. The germline V gene encodes CDR1 DFQATT and CDR2 SNEGSKA (reference sequence). The CDR3 loop reads CSAPIQGGGSGANVLTF. DNA for the CDR3: TGCAGTGCCCCAATACAGGGGGGAGGGTCTGGGGCCAACGTCCTGACTTTC.

The chain links TRBV15 to TRBJ1-4; D ambiguous. CDR3 length: 15 amino acids. Germline V gene lookup returns CDR1 LNHNV and CDR2 YYDKDF (reference sequence). The ends were cut back, 6 bases at V and 3 bases at J, with 14 bases in the middle. CDR3 region: CATSFYRRPNEKLFF. The CDR3 DNA is TGTGCCACCAGTTTCTATCGACGGCCTAATGAAAAACTGTTTTTT.

There are a few counts of this clonotype. V and J are TRBV12-5 and TRBJ2-5; 7 bases fit TRBD1. Gene TRBJ2-1 matches the end of the DNA better, so the J call may be wrong. Germline V gene lookup returns CDR1 LGHNT and CDR2 FRNRAP. The CDR3 loop spans 13 amino acids. The CDR3 DNA follows: TGTGCTAGTGGTCTCGCAGGGGGCAATGAGCAGTTCTTC. Translating it yields CASGLAGGNEQFF.

This clonotype has only a few counts. The rearrangement joins TRBV6-5 to TRBJ1-2; no reliable D call. Germline assignment: CDR1 MNHEY and CDR2 SVGAGI. CDR3 length equals 13 residues. With 2 bases removed from V and 2 bases from J, the gap between germline ends came to 6 bases. The CDR3 DNA follows: TGTGCCAGCAGTTACAGGCCGAACTATGGCTACACCTTC. It yields the protein CASSYRPNYGYTF.

As concerns this clonotype: Compared with germline, one end of the junction differs, possibly owing to a read error. V is TRBV28 and J is TRBJ2-5; 7 nucleotides align to TRBD2. There are 16 residues in the CDR3. Germline lookup yields CDR1 MDHEN and CDR2 SYDVKM. This CDR3 reads CASRAGGGRYQGTQYF. The CDR3 nucleotides are TGTGCCAGCCGGGCAGGTGGCGGGAGATACCAAGGGACCCAGTACTTC.

This clonotype has only a few counts. The chain couples TRBV5-6 to TRBJ2-3; either TRBD1 or TRBD2 may supply D (5 bases each). In germline, CDR1 is SGHDT, CDR2 YYEEEE. V lost 3 bases, J lost 9 bases, and 11 bases lay in between. This CDR3 has 12 amino acids. CDR3 loop: CASSWGRNTQYF. The CDR3 DNA reads as TGTGCCAGCAGCTGGGGACGGAACACGCAGTATTTT.

The V call is TRBV12-3 or TRBV12-4, the J call TRBJ2-3; 14 bases agree with TRBD2. The CDR3 is made up of 21 amino acids. After removal of 6 bases from V and 1 base from J, the junction contained 18 bases not matched to a gene. DNA for the CDR3: TGTGCCAGCAGGATGGGGACTAGCGGGGGACTTCTGATCCAACGCACAGATACGCAGTATTTT. This gives the protein CASRMGTSGGLLIQRTDTQYF.

The chain employs TRBV7-3 and TRBJ1-2; D not resolved. V was trimmed by 5 bases and J by 11 bases, leaving 24 bases between them. Germline assignment: CDR1 SGHTA and CDR2 FQGTGA. The CDR3 spans 15 residues. CDR3 sequence (DNA): TGTGCCAGCAGCCCAAGGGCGGGCACAACTGTTGGTTACACCTTC. Protein product: CASSPRAGTTVGYTF.

The genes are TRBV15 and TRBJ2-1, with 8 bases identical to TRBD2. The CDR3 sequence is 15 residues long. Germline V gene lookup returns CDR1 LNHNV and CDR2 YYDKDF (reference sequence). The junction had 8 bases not matched to a gene; V was cut back by 9 bases and J by 1 base. The CDR3 loop reads CATYGAGGSYNEQFF. Here the CDR3 DNA reads TGTGCCACTTACGGTGCGGGGGGTTCCTACAATGAGCAGTTCTTC.

The rearrangement links TRBV20-1 to TRBJ1-5; TRBD1 is a possible D gene (6 bases). The germline V gene has CDR1 DFQATT and CDR2 SNEGSKA (reference sequence). This CDR3 spans 11 amino acids. Trimming pared 2 bases from V and 12 bases from J, leaving 11 bases between. The DNA of the CDR3 is TGCAGTGCTAGAAACAGGGTTTTCCAGCATTTT. It encodes CSARNRVFQHF.

The V gene is TRBV2, the J gene TRBJ1-2, with D perhaps matching TRBD1 (5 bases). Germline V CDR1 and CDR2: SNHLY, FYNNEI. The CDR3 runs 14 residues. V gave up 6 bases and J gave up 0 bases, with 11 bases separating them. As DNA, the CDR3 is TGTGCCAGCAGAGGGGAGGCGGCTAACTATGGCTACACCTTC. It translates to CASRGEAANYGYTF.

On this clonotype: Being one base from a much bigger clone, this may be a read error. This chain connects TRBV6-6 to TRBJ2-5; D is uncertain. The CDR3 has 11 amino acids. The V end was cut by 1 base, the J end by 5 bases, with 2 bases between. Germline lookup yields CDR1 MNHNY and CDR2 SVGAGI (reference sequence). The CDR3 is CASSYWETQYF. CDR3 DNA: TGTGCCAGCAGTTACTGGGAGACCCAGTACTTC.

The rearrangement uses TRBV30 and TRBJ2-5; no clear D. The CDR3 length is 11 residues. V lost 2 bases and J 5 bases, leaving 6 bases between the germline ends. Germline assignment: CDR1 GTSNPN and CDR2 SVGIG (reference sequence). The CDR3 loop reads CAWSLRETQYF. DNA for the CDR3: TGTGCCTGGAGTCTCCGGGAGACCCAGTACTTC. Drawing the rest from reference TRBV30 and TRBJ2-5, the complete variable domain is SQTIHQWPATLVQPVGSPLSLECTVEGTSNPNLYWYRQAAGRGLQLLFYSVGIGQISSEVPQNLSASRPQDRQFILSSKKLLLSDSGFYLCAWSLRETQYFGPGTRLLVL.

This chain connects TRBV4-2 to TRBJ2-5, with 9 bases lining up with TRBD2. Trimming at V came to 1 base and at J to 4 bases, leaving 10 bases not matched to a gene. The germline CDR1 and CDR2 sequences are LGHNA and YNFKEQ. The CDR3 runs 17 residues. The CDR3 is CASSQAAASGDGETQYF. The CDR3 DNA sequence: TGTGCCAGCAGCCAAGCGGCAGCTAGCGGGGATGGAGAGACCCAGTACTTC.

There are a few counts of this clonotype. The chain recombines TRBV7-9 with TRBJ2-7, with 7 positions matching TRBD2. The CDR3 loop spans 13 amino acids. V shed 2 bases, J shed 5 bases, and the junction held 3 bases outside the gene matches. From germline, CDR1 is SEHNR and CDR2 FQNEAQ (reference sequence). The CDR3 spells CASSLIGLDEQYF. CDR3 bases: TGTGCCAGCAGCTTAATAGGACTAGACGAGCAGTACTTC.

This clonotype was seen only a few times. The gene calls are TRBV10-3 and TRBJ1-1, with D possibly TRBD1 on 5 matching bases. The CDR3 has 13 amino acids. The germline V gene has CDR1 ENHRY and CDR2 SYGVKD. The V and J ends lost 11 bases and 0 bases respectively, with 13 bases between them. DNA of the CDR3: TGTGCCTCCATGGGGGTATTGAACACTGAAGCTTTCTTT. This translates into CASMGVLNTEAFF.

Only a few counts were recorded for this clonotype. This sequence joins TRBV2 and TRBJ2-5; 9 bases map to TRBD1. The germline CDR1 and CDR2 sequences are SNHLY and FYNNEI. The CDR3 covers 14 residues. The J segment lost 4 bases and the V segment lost 4 bases, leaving 4 bases of the junction unmatched. The CDR3: CASSVGTGPETQYF. CDR3 DNA: TGTGCCAGCAGTGTCGGGACAGGGCCAGAGACCCAGTACTTC.

The chain is built from TRBV7-2 and TRBJ2-7; 9 positions match TRBD2. Germline CDR1 is SGHTA and CDR2 is FQGNSA. V shed 9 bases and J 0 bases; nucleotides not matched to a gene: 9. The CDR3 runs to 15 residues. CDR3 amino acids: CASRAGGPRSYEQYF. The DNA for the CDR3 is TGTGCCAGTCGAGCGGGGGGACCCCGCTCCTACGAGCAGTACTTC.